This T cell receptor beta chain was documented in a study of untreated major depressive disorder. Findings and limits, study-wide: CD4+ T cells from depressed patients used TRBV05-01 (Vbeta 5.1) more often than controls.

Looked up from germline, CDR1 is SQVTM and CDR2 is ANQGSEA. After removal of 2 bases from V and 9 bases from J, the junction contained 13 bases not matched to a gene. This CDR3 is 17 amino acids long. Turning to this clone: Its antigen is unidentified.

Patients had DSM-IV major depressive disorder with a Hamilton Depression score of at least 18. Generated by immunoSEQ multiplex PCR, the TCRdb table keeps only in-frame clones and is missing some. Of 10,000 to 15,000 clones detected, under 95% appear once; the ten largest clones hold approximately 1.7%. The TCR comes from a woman aged 25 to 39 with major depressive disorder. The chain combines TRBV29-1 with TRBJ2-1, with 13 bases identical to TRBD2. Specimen: CD4+ T cells from PBMCs. The CDR3 nucleotides are TGCAGCGTTGAACCCCAACGAGGGACTAGCGGGATAATTGAGCAGTTCTTC. Its translation is CSVEPQRGTSGIIEQFF.